Shown below are 30 T cell receptor beta chains from a single sample sequenced in a study of T cell repertoires in cytomegalovirus infection. TCRdb re-derived calls from the reads in MiXCR, one entry per CDR3 protein. The sample shows about 180,000 distinct CDR3 sequences, approximately 18% of them seen only once. The specimen sequenced was CD8+ T cells from PBMCs. The receptors were gathered from a human donor in good health (CMV status not recorded). Some clones in this sample may be carry-over from other donors' samples.

The chain has TRBV6-4 and TRBJ2-5; TRBD1 might be the D (6 bases). This CDR3 is 16 amino acids long. Between the trimmed V and J ends, which lost 6 bases and 3 bases, there was a span of 20 bases. Germline CDR1 reads MRHNA; CDR2 reads SNTAGT. CDR3 region: CASRTITGQREETQYF. The CDR3 DNA reads as TGTGCCAGCAGGACAATTACCGGACAGCGCGAAGAGACCCAGTACTTC.

The chain employs TRBV7-2 and TRBJ2-5; D unresolved. CDR1 and CDR2 (germline): SGHTA, FQGNSA. V lost 3 bases and J 5 bases, leaving 16 bases between the germline ends. The CDR3 loop spans 15 amino acids. CDR3 DNA: TGTGCCAGCAGCTTCATCAGAGACCAACGGGAGACCCAGTACTTC. It yields the protein CASSFIRDQRETQYF.

The chain employs TRBV29-1 and TRBJ2-7; 9 bases are a match to TRBD1. CDR3 size: 14 residues. The germline V gene has CDR1 SQVTM and CDR2 ANQGSEA. V trimming: 6 bases; J trimming: 7 bases; junction bases outside the gene matches: 13. As DNA, the CDR3 is TGCAGCGTAACACCGGGACAGGGAGGATGGGAGCAGTACTTC. It codes for CSVTPGQGGWEQYF.

This chain connects TRBV29-1 to TRBJ2-7, with 7 bases matching TRBD1. The length of the CDR3 is 13 residues. Germline CDR1 SQVTM, CDR2 ANQGSEA. Trimming removed 4 bases from V and 1 base from J; junction bases left unmatched: 4. The CDR3: CSVVGTESYEQYF. The DNA of the CDR3 is TGCAGCGTTGTAGGGACAGAGTCCTACGAGCAGTACTTC.

This clonotype was found a few times. This rearrangement joins TRBV20-1 to TRBJ1-5; 8 bases map to TRBD1. The V and J ends lost 5 bases and 2 bases, in that order; junction bases with no gene match: 2. CDR3 length: 13 amino acids. In germline, CDR1 is DFQATT, CDR2 SNEGSKA (reference sequence). CDR3 nucleotides: TGCAGTGCTCAGACAGGGGGCAATCAGCCCCAGCATTTT. The encoded protein is CSAQTGGNQPQHF.

This clonotype was recorded a few times. The chain carries TRBV5-6 and TRBJ1-1, with D unclear. Germline-derived CDR1 and CDR2 are SGHDT and YYEEEE. CDR3 length: 15 amino acids. V shed 2 bases and J shed 3 bases, with 14 bases lying between them. CDR3 bases: TGTGCCAGCAGCTTCGGGGTCGCCTGGGACACTGAAGCTTTCTTT. This translates into CASSFGVAWDTEAFF.

This chain connects TRBV4-3 to TRBJ1-6, with a weak D call TRBD1 (6 bases). The CDR3 is 17 residues long. The germline gives CDR1 LGHNA, CDR2 YSLEER. Trimming cost V 0 bases and J 6 bases, with 15 bases left between them. CDR3 bases: TGCGCCAGCAGCCAAGATCGGCAGGGGACAACTAATTCACCCCTCCACTTT. Its translation is CASSQDRQGTTNSPLHF.

This clonotype occurred a few times. V gene TRBV14 combines with J gene TRBJ2-3; D uncertain. The germline V and J ends were trimmed by 3 bases and 8 bases, with 9 bases remaining between them. The CDR3 length is 12 residues. Germline V gives CDR1 SGHDN, CDR2 FVKESK. This chain's CDR3 is CASSHYEVTQYF. In DNA form, the CDR3 reads TGTGCCAGCAGCCACTACGAAGTTACGCAGTATTTT.

This chain joins TRBV14 and TRBJ2-7; D not certain. The CDR3 is 12 residues long. Per germline, CDR1 SGHDN and CDR2 FVKESK. With 1 base removed from V and 4 bases from J, the gap between germline ends came to 5 bases. As DNA, the CDR3 is TGTGCCAGCAGCCAAGCCGCATACGAGCAGTACTTC. Encoded protein: CASSQAAYEQYF.

The V gene is TRBV12-3 or TRBV12-4, the J gene TRBJ2-7; D possibly corresponds to TRBD1 (6 bases). Trimming shortened V by 6 bases and J by 0 bases, and 12 bases separated the two germline ends. The CDR3 is 14 amino acids. CDR3 DNA: TGTGCCAGCAGCACCGGGACAAGCTCCTACGAGCAGTACTTC. Encoded protein: CASSTGTSSYEQYF.

The V gene is TRBV7-9, the J gene TRBJ2-7; no definite D call. Trimming took 5 bases from V and 0 from J, leaving 11 bases between them. CDR1 is SEHNR and CDR2 is FQNEAQ in the germline V gene (reference sequence). This CDR3 region has 14 residues. As DNA, the CDR3 is TGTGCCAGCAGCCGAGACCTAAGCTCCTACGAGCAGTACTTC. This codes for CASSRDLSSYEQYF.

This sequence joins TRBV7-9 and TRBJ1-2; D call uncertain. In germline, CDR1 is SEHNR, CDR2 FQNEAQ (reference sequence). CDR3 length: 14 residues. V lost 3 bases to trimming and J lost 0 bases, with 8 bases between them. CDR3 amino acids: CASSFGDPNYGYTF. The DNA for the CDR3 is TGTGCCAGCAGCTTCGGGGATCCTAACTATGGCTACACCTTC.

The genes are TRBV7-2 and TRBJ1-6, with D perhaps TRBD1 (5 bases). V lost 2 bases and J lost 4, with 9 bases in between. In germline, CDR1 is SGHTA, CDR2 FQGNSA. CDR3 length equals 15 residues. The CDR3 DNA follows: TGTGCCAGCAGCTTAACAGGCTTTTATAATTCACCCCTCCACTTT. It codes for CASSLTGFYNSPLHF.

The rearrangement joins TRBV24-1 to TRBJ2-3, with TRBD1 matching over 9 bases. V shed 9 bases, J shed 2 bases, and the junction held 5 bases outside the gene matches. This CDR3 is built from 14 residues. Germline CDR1 reads KGHDR; CDR2 reads SFDVKD. This chain's CDR3 is CATGQGTPTDTQYF. CDR3 nucleotide sequence: TGTGCCACCGGACAGGGGACCCCCACAGATACGCAGTATTTT.

The genes are TRBV4-1 and TRBJ2-1; maybe TRBD2 (5 bases). Germline V gene data show CDR1 as MGHRA and CDR2 as YSYEKL. CDR3 size: 15 residues. Trimming cost V 5 bases and J 4 bases, with 15 bases left between them. In nucleotides, the CDR3 is TGCGCCAGCAGCAAGGTCTTGGGCGGGTACAATGAGCAGTTCTTC. Protein product: CASSKVLGGYNEQFF.

The chain couples TRBV7-3 to TRBJ1-3; D is possibly TRBD1 (6 bases). Germline V gives CDR1 SGHTA, CDR2 FQGTGA. CDR3 size: 15 residues. Trimming removed 2 bases from V and 2 bases from J, with 10 bases in between. CDR3 bases: TGTGCCAGCAGCTTAGACCCAGGGGCTGGAAACACCATATATTTT. This codes for CASSLDPGAGNTIYF.

V is TRBV4-1 and J is TRBJ1-5, with 7 bases lining up with TRBD1. This CDR3 is 14 amino acids long. CDR1 and CDR2 from the germline V gene are MGHRA and YSYEKL. The V gene end was trimmed by 3 bases and the J gene end by 4 bases; junction bases not matched to a gene: 3. Written as DNA, the CDR3 is TGCGCCAGCAGCCACAACAGGGGTAATCAGCCCCAGCATTTT. Its protein product is CASSHNRGNQPQHF.

As DNA, the CDR3 is TGTGCCACCAGCAGGTCGGACAGGGTCAACGAGCAGTACTTC. It codes for CATSRSDRVNEQYF. This chain connects TRBV15 to TRBJ2-7; 8 bases are shared with TRBD1. This CDR3 has 14 residues. The germline CDR1 and CDR2 sequences are LNHNV and YYDKDF (reference sequence). Trimming took 3 bases from V and 5 from J; bases not matched to a gene: 6.

A few counts support this clonotype. The final CDR3 position lacks the conserved phenylalanine or tryptophan, pointing to a likely read error. No DNA is shown, since the ends of the CDR3 on it are uncertain; the CDR3 is the one TCRdb lists. The chain employs TRBV27 and TRBJ2-1. The germline V gene has CDR1 MNHEY and CDR2 SMNVEV (reference sequence). The CDR3 extends over 12 residues, inclusive of both ends. The CDR3 spells CASSPPDSILFL.

This clonotype was found a few times. This chain connects TRBV11-2 to TRBJ2-1, with D perhaps TRBD1 (5 bases). CDR1 is SGHAT, CDR2 FQNNGV, per germline. This CDR3 region has 15 residues. The V end was cut by 4 bases, the J end by 8 bases, with 18 bases between. CDR3 bases: TGTGCCAGCAGCTCTGGGGCAGCGTTCTCCTATGAGCAGTTCTTC. This gives the protein CASSSGAAFSYEQFF.

This clonotype was seen only a few times. V is TRBV4-1 and J is TRBJ2-1, with no clear D. V was trimmed by 4 bases and J by 7 bases, leaving 20 bases between them. Germline CDR1 is MGHRA and CDR2 is YSYEKL. This CDR3 contains 16 residues. For the CDR3, the DNA is TGCGCCAGCAGCCGGATAGGGTCTTCCCTTTTAAATGAGCAGTTCTTC. As protein: CASSRIGSSLLNEQFF.

This clonotype appeared a few times. The chain employs TRBV7-6 and TRBJ2-2, with 8 bases that match TRBD2. The V and J ends lost 5 bases and 6 bases, in that order; junction bases with no gene match: 8. The CDR3 sequence is 15 residues long. Per the germline V gene, CDR1 is SGHVS and CDR2 is FNYEAQ. CDR3 amino acids: CASSTQAGAPGELFF. The CDR3 nucleotides are TGTGCCAGCAGCACCCAAGCGGGGGCACCCGGGGAGCTGTTTTTT.

The chain couples TRBV5-6 to TRBJ1-3, with D perhaps TRBD1 (5 bases). There are 15 residues in the CDR3. V was shortened by 4 bases and J by 0 bases, with 11 bases between the two germline ends. Germline V gene data show CDR1 as SGHDT and CDR2 as YYEEEE. CDR3 region: CASSPTVISGNTIYF. As DNA, the CDR3 is TGTGCCAGCAGCCCGACAGTCATCTCTGGAAACACCATATATTTT. Based on the CDR3 plus reference TRBV5-6 and TRBJ1-3, the full variable domain is DAGVTQSPTHLIKTRGQQVTLRCSPKSGHDTVSWYQQALGQGPQFIFQYYEEEERQRGNFPDRFSGHQFPNYSSELNVNALLLGDSALYLCASSPTVISGNTIYFGEGSWLTVV.

This clonotype has more than one count but fewer than ten. The V gene is TRBV6-1, the J gene TRBJ2-2; tentatively, D is TRBD2 (5 bases). V gave up 4 bases and J gave up 6 bases, with 15 bases separating them. Germline V gives CDR1 MNHNS, CDR2 SASEGT. The CDR3 is 15 amino acids. CDR3 loop: CASSASTTRAGELFF. CDR3 bases: TGTGCCAGCAGTGCTAGCACGACTCGAGCCGGGGAGCTGTTTTTT.

J is TRBJ2-5 and V is TRBV6-6, with D maybe TRBD1 (7 bases). The CDR3 is 16 residues long. CDR1 and CDR2 (germline): MNHNY, SVGAGI (reference sequence). The ends were cut back, 1 base at V and 4 bases at J, with 16 bases in the middle. CDR3: CASSYLKGARGETQYF. The CDR3 DNA follows: TGTGCCAGCAGTTACTTGAAGGGGGCGCGGGGAGAGACCCAGTACTTC.

This chain joins TRBV6-6 and TRBJ2-2; TRBD2 might be the D (7 bases). Germline V gene sequence: CDR1 MNHNY, CDR2 SVGAGI (reference sequence). The CDR3 is 16 amino acids. V lost 4 bases and J 4 bases, leaving 16 bases between the germline ends. For the CDR3, the DNA is TGTGCCAGCAGTTCAGGGACCGGGGGGCGCACCGGGGAGCTGTTTTTT. It yields the protein CASSSGTGGRTGELFF.

In this sample, this clonotype turned up a few times. V usage is TRBV12-3 or TRBV12-4 and J usage is TRBJ2-3, with D perhaps matching TRBD1 or TRBD2 (5 bases each). The CDR3 totals 16 residues. Trimming shortened V by 8 bases and J by 3 bases, and 21 bases separated the two germline ends. The CDR3 DNA sequence: TGTGCCAGCTCATATAGGGGACGGATTTCGACAGATACGCAGTATTTT. Encoded protein: CASSYRGRISTDTQYF.

The rearrangement joins TRBV28 to TRBJ2-1; TRBD1 might be the D (6 bases). Germline lookup yields CDR1 MDHEN and CDR2 SYDVKM. The CDR3 loop spans 15 amino acids. Trimming took off 5 bases at V and 1 base at J, with 12 bases between the two ends. The CDR3 sequence: CASSRRDTSYNEQFF. The CDR3 nucleotides read TGTGCCAGCAGTCGCCGGGACACTTCCTACAATGAGCAGTTCTTC.

This clonotype was detected only a few times. The CDR3 here is CASSYPTSGQYNEQFF. The CDR3 DNA is TGTGCCAGCAGTTACCCGACTAGCGGACAATACAATGAGCAGTTCTTC. V and J are TRBV6-2 or TRBV6-3 and TRBJ2-1, with 9 nucleotides matching TRBD2. Trimming at V came to 2 bases and at J to 4 bases, leaving 6 bases not matched to a gene. Germline CDR1 MNHEY, CDR2 SVGEGT. The CDR3 contains 16 residues.

The chain has TRBV7-9 and TRBJ2-6; TRBD1 might be the D (5 bases). Germline V gene data show CDR1 as SEHNR and CDR2 as FQNEAQ (reference sequence). The germline V and J ends were trimmed by 5 bases and 0 bases, with 17 bases remaining between them. The CDR3 has 18 amino acids. The chain's CDR3 is CASSPTRDIPSGANVLTF. The CDR3 coding sequence is TGTGCCAGCAGCCCCACCAGGGATATCCCCTCTGGGGCCAACGTCCTGACTTTC.